This T cell receptor beta chain was recorded in a study of blood T cells in healthy people across ages. The second PCR ran about 6 to 12 cycles with a sample-barcoded 5' primer and J-beta primers. One entry per CDR3 protein, called by TCRdb with MiXCR from the 5' RACE reads. The sample lists 1.2 million to 1.5 million distinct CDR3 sequences; around two fifths were seen once. Study findings and constraints: Estimates of diversity drawn from one million T cells were considered underestimates. More naive CD4+ cells and higher diversity were found in long-lived than in aged donors.

A word on this clonotype: Its antigen is not identified.

The length of the CDR3 is 15 residues. V lost 2 bases and J 4 bases, leaving 12 bases between the germline ends. Germline V lookup: CDR1 MDHEN, CDR2 SYDVKM. The sequencing input was blood. The rearrangement joins TRBV28 to TRBJ2-1; no clear D. The clonotype comes from a woman under 30 in good health. CDR3 sequence: CASSLGDLRYNEQFF. The CDR3 region has the DNA TGTGCCAGCAGTTTAGGCGATCTAAGATACAATGAGCAGTTCTTC.